The clone carrying this TCR beta chain was recorded a few times. What it binds is unknown. The sample belongs to a study of blood T cells in healthy people across ages. Study-wide results and limits: Donors of long life had a larger count of naive CD4+ cells and greater diversity than aged donors.

Samples each yielded at least 6 micrograms of total RNA. With a J-beta primer mix and a sample-barcoded 5' primer, a second PCR ran roughly 6 to 11 cycles. One entry per CDR3 protein, called by TCRdb with MiXCR from the 5' RACE reads. The sample holds around 1,600,000 distinct CDR3 sequences, roughly 43% seen once. This CDR3 has 16 amino acids. The V gene's germline CDR1 is SEHNR and CDR2 FQNEAQ (reference sequence). V trimming: 2 bases; J trimming: 5 bases; junction bases outside the gene matches: 10. This sequence joins TRBV7-9 and TRBJ1-2, with TRBD1 identical over 8 bases. This sequence was found in a woman aged 18 to 35 in good health. The sequenced sample consisted of blood. This CDR3 is CASSLPSGQGGYGYTF. The CDR3 DNA is TGTGCCAGCAGCTTACCGTCCGGACAGGGAGGATATGGCTACACCTTC. The full variable domain, rest sourced from reference TRBV7-9 and TRBJ1-2, is DTGVSQNPRHKITKRGQNVTFRCDPISEHNRLYWYRQTLGQGPEFLTYFQNEAQLEKSRLLSDRFSAERPKGSFSTLEIQRTEQGDSAMYLCASSLPSGQGGYGYTFGSGTRLTVV.